The 27 T cell receptor beta chains reported below all come from one sample, sequenced in a study of CD8+CD57+ T cells in acquired aplastic anemia. TCR beta VDJ and CDR3 were profiled, and genomic DNA was the template. MiXCR, applied by TCRdb to the reads, yields one record per CDR3 protein. The sample records 170,000 or so distinct CDR3 sequences, 63% being singletons. Selection for sequencing was limited to patients who had shown CD8+CD57+ cell expansion by flow cytometry. Input material: sorted CD4+, CD8+, or CD8+CD57+ T cells (not recorded which) from PBMCs. These receptors all come from a human donor with aplastic anemia.

This clonotype was seen at least ten times. The chain links TRBV19 to TRBJ2-7, with 7 bases fitting TRBD2. The J segment lost 3 bases and the V segment lost 1 base, leaving 3 bases of the junction unmatched. CDR3 size: 14 residues. Germline assignment: CDR1 LNHDA and CDR2 SQIVND (reference sequence). The CDR3 reads CASSIGGGGYEQYF. The CDR3 DNA reads as TGTGCCAGTAGTATAGGGGGGGGAGGCTACGAGCAGTACTTC.

The table lists this clonotype with many counts. J is TRBJ1-6 and V is TRBV4-2; unclear D gene. The CDR3 is made up of 15 amino acids. CDR1 and CDR2 from the germline V gene are LGHNA and YNFKEQ. V was cut by 1 base and J by 8 bases, with 12 bases left in between. CDR3 in amino acids: CASSQGPGEDSPLHF. The DNA of the CDR3 is TGTGCCAGCAGCCAAGGCCCGGGAGAGGATTCACCCCTCCACTTT.

This clonotype was counted only a few times. This chain connects TRBV27 to TRBJ1-4, with D unclear. The CDR3 spans 14 residues. V was shortened by 4 bases and J by 8 bases, with 14 bases between the two germline ends. Germline V CDR1 and CDR2: MNHEY, SMNVEV (reference sequence). The chain's CDR3 is CASSSIRRREKLFF. The CDR3 DNA is TGTGCCAGCAGTTCGATCCGACGGAGAGAAAAACTGTTTTTT.

This chain joins TRBV6-6 and TRBJ2-7; 7 bases are a match to TRBD1. The CDR3 totals 14 residues. Germline CDR1 is MNHNY and CDR2 is SVGAGI (reference sequence). V lost 5 bases, J lost 2 bases, and 6 bases stayed unmatched. Written as DNA, the CDR3 is TGTGCCAGCAGTACGACAGGGTTGGCCTACGAGCAGTACTTC. Translated, it gives CASSTTGLAYEQYF.

In this sample, this clonotype turned up many times. The gene calls are TRBV14 and TRBJ2-1; TRBD1 aligns across 8 bases. Germline assignment: CDR1 SGHDN and CDR2 FVKESK. The ends lost 5 bases at V and 6 bases at J; junction bases unmatched: 3. CDR3 length: 13 amino acids. CDR3 in amino acids: CASSSQGGNEQFF. The DNA for the CDR3 is TGTGCCAGCAGCTCACAGGGGGGCAATGAGCAGTTCTTC.

The chain is built from TRBV20-1 and TRBJ1-2; D remains ambiguous. Trimming pared 4 bases from V and 3 bases from J, leaving 3 bases between. The CDR3 consists of 10 residues. Per germline, CDR1 DFQATT and CDR2 SNEGSKA (reference sequence). The CDR3 spells CSAKYYGYTF. CDR3 sequence (DNA): TGCAGTGCTAAGTACTATGGCTACACCTTC.

The chain couples TRBV13 to TRBJ2-7; 7 bases map to TRBD1. Germline CDR1 reads PRHDT; CDR2 reads FYEKMQ (reference sequence). V was clipped by 8 bases and J by 1 base; unmatched bases: 2. The CDR3 totals 12 residues. The CDR3 here is CASRTGSYEQYF. In DNA form, the CDR3 reads TGTGCCAGCCGGACAGGATCCTACGAGCAGTACTTC.

This clonotype was detected only once. The rearrangement uses TRBV20-1 and TRBJ1-1; D call uncertain. The ends were cut back, 3 bases at V and 5 bases at J, with 22 bases in the middle. The germline V gene encodes CDR1 DFQATT and CDR2 SNEGSKA (reference sequence). The CDR3 consists of 16 residues. The chain's CDR3 is CSASFIGSGRHTEAFF. In DNA form, the CDR3 reads TGCAGTGCTAGTTTTATTGGTTCAGGACGGCATACTGAAGCTTTCTTT.

V and J are TRBV4-1 and TRBJ2-7; the match to TRBD1 covers 8 bases. The V gene's germline CDR1 is MGHRA and CDR2 YSYEKL. The CDR3 length is 13 residues. V shed 6 bases and J 6 bases; nucleotides not matched to a gene: 7. In DNA, the CDR3 is TGCGCCAGCAGACGGACAGGGAGCTCCGAGCAGTACTTC. It encodes CASRRTGSSEQYF.

The genes are TRBV18 and TRBJ2-5, with D perhaps matching TRBD1 (5 bases). The ends were cut back, 3 bases at V and 3 bases at J, with 8 bases in the middle. The CDR3 sequence is 13 residues long. CDR1 is KGHSH, CDR2 LQKENI, per germline. The CDR3 here is CASSPGPKETQYF. The CDR3 DNA reads as TGTGCCAGCTCACCGGGGCCCAAAGAGACCCAGTACTTC.

This chain joins TRBV9 and TRBJ1-1, with TRBD1 as a possible D gene (5 bases). Germline values: CDR1 SGDLS, CDR2 YYNGEE. Trimming removed 2 bases from V and 0 bases from J, with 11 bases in between. The CDR3 runs 15 residues. The CDR3 nucleotides read TGTGCCAGCAGCGTTAATGGGGGATTGAACACTGAAGCTTTCTTT. Protein: CASSVNGGLNTEAFF.

The chain is built from TRBV25-1 and TRBJ2-7; 10 bases are a match to TRBD2. Germline trimming cut 4 bases from V and 4 bases from J; bases unmatched to any gene: 10. The CDR3 loop spans 16 amino acids. In germline, CDR1 is MGHDK, CDR2 SYGVNS. The CDR3 nucleotides are TGTGCCAGCAGTGCTAGGCTAGCGGGGGACCTTTACGAGCAGTACTTC. This sequence encodes CASSARLAGDLYEQYF.

This clonotype was observed once. This chain links TRBV7-3 with TRBJ2-3; D perhaps matches TRBD1 (5 bases). CDR3 length equals 14 residues. CDR1 is SGHTA and CDR2 is FQGTGA in the germline V gene. Trimming stripped 4 bases from V and 2 bases from J, with 10 bases between. The CDR3 loop reads CASSSGNPTDTQYF. CDR3 in DNA: TGTGCCAGCAGCTCAGGGAACCCCACAGATACGCAGTATTTT.

This clonotype was counted between two and nine times. The chain is built from TRBV14 and TRBJ1-1; D ambiguous. CDR1 and CDR2 from the germline V gene are SGHDN and FVKESK. This CDR3 contains 14 residues. The germline V and J ends were trimmed by 3 bases and 6 bases, with 14 bases remaining between them. The CDR3 loop is CASSHRNTWAEAFF. The CDR3 coding sequence is TGTGCCAGCAGCCACAGGAACACTTGGGCTGAAGCTTTCTTT.

The V gene is TRBV20-1, the J gene TRBJ1-1; D gene ambiguous. The CDR3 runs 13 residues. V lost 3 bases to trimming and J lost 0 bases, with 8 bases between them. The germline CDR1 and CDR2 sequences are DFQATT and SNEGSKA (reference sequence). This CDR3 reads CSASGIMNTEAFF. The CDR3 DNA reads TGCAGTGCTAGTGGAATAATGAACACTGAAGCTTTCTTT.

The J gene is TRBJ1-3, the V gene TRBV19, with D hard to call. CDR1 is LNHDA and CDR2 is SQIVND in the germline V gene (reference sequence). Trimming took off 8 bases at V and 2 bases at J, with 10 bases between the two ends. CDR3 size: 13 residues. CDR3 residues: CASRNSAGNTIYF. The CDR3 nucleotides read TGTGCCAGTCGGAACTCAGCTGGAAACACCATATATTTT.

The genes are TRBV2 and TRBJ1-1, with a weak D call TRBD1 (6 bases). The CDR3 runs 14 residues. Trimming pared 6 bases from V and 8 bases from J, leaving 19 bases between. Per the germline V gene, CDR1 is SNHLY and CDR2 is FYNNEI. The chain's CDR3 is CASRTQGLKAEAFF. DNA of the CDR3: TGTGCCAGCAGAACGCAGGGGCTTAAAGCCGAAGCTTTCTTT.

This clonotype was seen ten or more times. For the CDR3, the DNA is TGTGCCAGCAGCTTCCCGAGCCTTTATGGCTACACCTTC. It encodes CASSFPSLYGYTF. The rearrangement links TRBV7-9 to TRBJ1-2; D remains unclear. The CDR3 extends over 13 amino acids. Germline CDR1 reads SEHNR; CDR2 reads FQNEAQ (reference sequence). Trimming cost V 3 bases and J 5 bases, with 10 bases left between them. Together with reference TRBV7-9 and TRBJ1-2, the CDR3 gives the full variable domain: DTGVSQNPRHKITKRGQNVTFRCDPISEHNRLYWYRQTLGQGPEFLTYFQNEAQLEKSRLLSDRFSAERPKGSFSTLEIQRTEQGDSAMYLCASSFPSLYGYTFGSGTRLTVV.

Written as DNA, the CDR3 is TGTGCCAGCAGCGTAGTGACAGGGCTTGAAGCTTTCTTT. Its protein product is CASSVVTGLEAFF. The chain employs TRBV9 and TRBJ1-1; TRBD1 matches 7 bases. After removal of 0 bases from V and 7 bases from J, the junction contained 3 bases not matched to a gene. The germline V gene encodes CDR1 SGDLS and CDR2 YYNGEE. The CDR3 is 13 amino acids.

Details on this clonotype: The junction does not match germline at one end; this may be a read error. The V call is TRBV20-1, the J call TRBJ1-2, with D possibly matching TRBD1 (5 bases). Per germline, CDR1 DFQATT and CDR2 SNEGSKA (reference sequence). The CDR3 runs to 13 residues. CDR3 in amino acids: CNARDNRHYGYTF. CDR3 nucleotides: TGCAATGCTAGAGATAACAGGCACTATGGCTACACCTTC.

The chain uses TRBV29-1 and TRBJ2-5; D perhaps matches TRBD1 (6 bases). V was clipped by 6 bases and J by 2 bases, with 16 bases between them. CDR1 and CDR2 (germline): SQVTM, ANQGSEA. There are 14 residues in the CDR3. In DNA, the CDR3 is TGCAGCGTAGCCGGGACACCTTCTCAAGAGACCCAGTACTTC. Its protein product is CSVAGTPSQETQYF.

The chain combines TRBV18 with TRBJ1-1, with D possibly matching TRBD1 (6 bases). V was trimmed by 9 bases and J by 11 bases, leaving 10 bases between them. Germline assignment: CDR1 KGHSH and CDR2 LQKENI. The CDR3 spans 9 residues. CDR3 residues: CARGGAAFF. The CDR3 bases are TGTGCCAGGGGGGGCGCGGCTTTCTTT.

The chain uses TRBV24-1 and TRBJ1-5; TRBD1 matches at 7 bases. CDR1 and CDR2 from the germline V gene are KGHDR and SFDVKD. V shed 7 bases and J 5 bases; nucleotides not matched to a gene: 7. The CDR3 runs 14 residues. The CDR3 DNA follows: TGTGCCACCAGCGACAGGGAAGTCCATCAGCCCCAGCATTTT. It translates to CATSDREVHQPQHF.

This rearrangement joins TRBV10-3 to TRBJ2-3; no reliable D call. The CDR3 length is 12 residues. Germline values: CDR1 ENHRY, CDR2 SYGVKD. V was clipped by 0 bases and J by 6 bases, with 4 bases between them. The CDR3 nucleotides are TGTGCCATCAGTGAGTCGCGGGATACGCAGTATTTT. Amino acid sequence: CAISESRDTQYF.

Of note for this clonotype: The CDR3 end shows no conserved phenylalanine or tryptophan, and so a read error is likely. No DNA is shown, since the ends of the CDR3 on it are uncertain; the CDR3 is the one TCRdb lists. This chain uses TRBV5-5 with TRBJ1-4. Both ends counted, the CDR3 spans 10 residues. Germline V gene sequence: CDR1 SGHKS, CDR2 YYEKEE (reference sequence). This CDR3 reads CASGLDREVY.

The V and J genes are TRBV7-9 and TRBJ2-1; 8 bases line up with TRBD1. The CDR3 covers 14 residues. CDR1 is SEHNR and CDR2 is FQNEAQ in the germline V gene (reference sequence). J lost 6 bases, V lost 3 bases, and 4 bases had no gene match. The CDR3 spells CASSFEGQGNEQFF. In DNA, the CDR3 is TGTGCCAGCAGCTTTGAAGGACAGGGCAATGAGCAGTTCTTC.

The CDR3 nucleotides are TGTGCCATCAACCCGACGGGACTCTCCTACGAGCAGTACTTC. Its protein product is CAINPTGLSYEQYF. The chain carries TRBV10-3 and TRBJ2-7; tentative D call: TRBD2 (6 bases). The CDR3 extends over 14 amino acids. CDR1 is ENHRY, CDR2 SYGVKD, per germline. With 7 bases removed from V and 0 bases from J, the gap between germline ends came to 13 bases.